This T cell receptor beta chain was captured by sequencing in a study of T cells in Graves' hyperthyroidism and ophthalmopathy. Points from the study as a whole: Most thyroid-expanded clonotypes above 0.001 were also found in blood.

This clonotype came up a few times. Its antigen remains unidentified. The CDR3 loop spans 15 amino acids. Trimming removed 0 bases from V and 9 bases from J, with 16 bases in between. The germline V gene encodes CDR1 SGDLS and CDR2 YYNGEE. It was RNA transcripts that yielded the amplified TCR beta CDR3 regions. Primed by the HTBI set, a first-round RT-PCR was run on the TCR CDR3. TCRdb itself ran the multiplex PCR reads through MiXCR, one entry per CDR3 protein. The profile covers about 530,000 distinct CDR3 sequences, with 17% appearing a single time and roughly 18% taken by the ten largest. The clonotype was recovered from a woman aged 18-30 years with Graves' ophthalmopathy. The V and J genes are TRBV9 and TRBJ2-1; possible D gene TRBD2, 5 bases. The sequenced sample was blood. In nucleotides, the CDR3 is TGTGCCAGCAGCGTAGATTACGGAGGATTGTCTGAGCAGTTCTTC. It encodes CASSVDYGGLSEQFF.